Listed here is a single T cell receptor beta chain. Its specificity is unknown. The sample belongs to a study of OX40 agonist ivuxolimab in advanced cancers. Study in general: A partial response was reached by three patients: one with hepatocellular carcinoma and two with cutaneous melanoma. General study points: Clones of CD4+ and CD8+ blood T cells grew by week 6 at doses of 0.1 to 3.0 mg/kg.

Measured with immunoSEQ multiplex PCR; TCRdb has only the in-frame clones, and not every one. This sample yields 91,000 or so clones, of which approximately 94% are seen a single time; 0.15% to 0.2% belongs to the top ten. This CDR3 contains 17 residues. CDR1 is LNHDA and CDR2 is SQIVND in the germline V gene (reference sequence). Germline trimming cut 6 bases from V and 7 bases from J; bases unmatched to any gene: 17. This sequence originates from an adult with an advanced solid tumor such as melanoma, head and neck, liver or kidney cancer. The sample here was CD4+ or CD8+ T cells sorted from blood, taken in a trial of the OX40 agonist ivuxolimab. This chain uses TRBV19 with TRBJ1-4; 7 bases fit TRBD1. The DNA for the CDR3 is TGTGCCAGTAGACTGCCGACAGGGCCTAATCAGCGTGAAAAACTGTTTTTT. Its translation: CASRLPTGPNQREKLFF.